These 29 T cell receptor beta chains originate from one sample sequenced in a study of OX40 agonist ivuxolimab in advanced cancers. Libraries were prepared by immunoSEQ multiplex PCR; TCRdb keeps only in-frame clonotypes and omits some of them. Of roughly 120,000 clones listed, roughly 92% were seen once; the top ten hold under 0.95%. The starting material was CD4+ or CD8+ T cells sorted from blood, obtained in a trial of the OX40 agonist ivuxolimab. The origin of the receptors is an adult with an advanced solid tumor such as melanoma, head and neck, liver or kidney cancer.

The chain uses TRBV11-2 and TRBJ2-4; D is ambiguous. Trimming pared 1 base from V and 0 bases from J, leaving 13 bases between. Germline V CDR1 and CDR2: SGHAT, FQNNGV. The CDR3 loop spans 17 amino acids. The CDR3 spells CASSLAEQILAKNIQYF. The CDR3, as DNA: TGTGCCAGCAGCTTAGCTGAACAGATCCTAGCCAAAAACATTCAGTACTTC.

The V call is TRBV28, the J call TRBJ2-4, with TRBD1 as a possible D gene (7 bases). The CDR3 contains 14 residues. The germline CDR1 and CDR2 sequences are MDHEN and SYDVKM. The ends were cut back, 5 bases at V and 5 bases at J, with 13 bases in the middle. The CDR3 loop is CASSAGQRQNIQYF. In DNA, the CDR3 is TGTGCCAGCAGTGCGGGACAGCGACAAAACATTCAGTACTTC.

The chain joins TRBV7-9 to TRBJ2-3; D call uncertain. V was clipped by 0 bases and J by 4 bases, with 8 bases between them. Per germline, CDR1 SEHNR and CDR2 FQNEAQ (reference sequence). This CDR3 has 14 residues. The CDR3 is CASSLAETADTQYF. CDR3 DNA sequence: TGTGCCAGCAGCTTAGCGGAAACTGCAGATACGCAGTATTTT.

The J gene is TRBJ2-7, the V gene TRBV30; D possibly corresponds to TRBD1 (5 bases). The V and J ends lost 2 bases and 5 bases respectively, with 10 bases between them. Germline CDR1 GTSNPN, CDR2 SVGIG (reference sequence). CDR3 length: 12 amino acids. The CDR3 spells CAWSQGNNEQYF. As DNA, the CDR3 is TGTGCCTGGAGTCAGGGTAACAACGAGCAGTACTTC.

The chain combines TRBV5-6 with TRBJ1-5; D uncertain. Germline V CDR1 and CDR2: SGHDT, YYEEEE. The CDR3 spans 13 residues. V was cut by 3 bases and J by 9 bases, with 13 bases left in between. The CDR3 reads CASSSYERRPQHF. CDR3 DNA sequence: TGTGCCAGCAGCTCCTACGAACGGCGGCCCCAGCATTTT.

The gene calls are TRBV29-1 and TRBJ1-1; TRBD1 matches 10 bases. Trimming took 6 bases from V and 4 from J; bases not matched to a gene: 5. Germline loops: CDR1 SQVTM, CDR2 ANQGSEA. The CDR3 sequence is 13 residues long. In nucleotides, the CDR3 is TGCAGCGTCCCTTGGACAGGGGGCACTGAAGCTTTCTTT. This gives the protein CSVPWTGGTEAFF.

This clone was picked up one time. The rearrangement joins TRBV2 to TRBJ2-2; D perhaps matches TRBD2 (6 bases). Germline-derived CDR1 and CDR2 are SNHLY and FYNNEI. This CDR3 contains 15 residues. V was clipped by 4 bases and J by 0 bases, with 9 bases between them. In nucleotides, the CDR3 is TGTGCCAGCAGTGTAGGCGGGGCGAACACCGGGGAGCTGTTTTTT. It specifies CASSVGGANTGELFF. The variable domain in full, with the rest retrieved from reference TRBV2 and TRBJ2-2, is EPEVTQTPSHQVTQMGQEVILRCVPISNHLYFYWYRQILGQKVEFLVSFYNNEISEKSEIFDDQFSVERPDGSNFTLKIRSTKLEDSAMYFCASSVGGANTGELFFGEGSRLTVL.

This chain joins TRBV7-9 and TRBJ1-1; 9 bases agree with TRBD1. The junction had 3 bases not matched to a gene; V was cut back by 2 bases and J by 5 bases. The CDR3 contains 14 residues. Germline CDR1 reads SEHNR; CDR2 reads FQNEAQ (reference sequence). CDR3 bases: TGTGCCAGCAGCTTAACAGGGGGCTTTACTGAAGCTTTCTTT. Translated: CASSLTGGFTEAFF.

The chain couples TRBV20-1 to TRBJ2-4; D not resolved. CDR1 DFQATT and CDR2 SNEGSKA come from the germline V gene (reference sequence). The CDR3 length is 10 residues. CDR3 sequence: CSPDGNIQYF. CDR3 nucleotide sequence: TGCAGCCCCGATGGGAACATTCAGTACTTC.

The rearrangement joins TRBV23-1 to TRBJ1-5; 9 bases line up with TRBD1. TRBV23-1 is identified as an open reading frame with a role that is uncertain. There are 17 residues in the CDR3. V lost 8 bases and J lost 5; bases outside the gene matches: 16. The CDR3 reads CASPPARQGEGYQPQHF. CDR3 DNA: TGCGCCAGCCCTCCGGCACGACAGGGGGAGGGATATCAGCCCCAGCATTTT.

The chain has TRBV6-6 and TRBJ2-7; 13 bases map to TRBD2. CDR1 is MNHNY and CDR2 is SVGAGI in the germline V gene (reference sequence). With 4 bases clipped from V and 7 bases from J, the junction kept 4 bases outside the gene matches. This CDR3 is built from 14 residues. CDR3 protein: CASSWGLAGFEQYF. The CDR3 bases are TGTGCCAGCAGTTGGGGACTAGCGGGGTTTGAGCAGTACTTC.

The chain is built from TRBV27 and TRBJ1-2; TRBD1 is a possible D gene (5 bases). Trimming cost V 0 bases and J 8 bases, with 13 bases left between them. Germline values: CDR1 MNHEY, CDR2 SMNVEV (reference sequence). The CDR3 covers 14 residues. The CDR3 sequence: CASSLSRGSWGYTF. In DNA form, the CDR3 reads TGTGCCAGCAGTTTATCGAGGGGATCTTGGGGCTACACCTTC.

CDR3 nucleotide sequence: TGTGCCAGCAGTTCGCCTACAGGGGGTTCCTCCTACGAGCAGTACTTC. Amino acids: CASSSPTGGSSYEQYF. V gene TRBV28 combines with J gene TRBJ2-7, with TRBD1 matching 8 bases. From germline, CDR1 is MDHEN and CDR2 SYDVKM. The ends lost 4 bases at V and 0 bases at J; junction bases unmatched: 8. The CDR3 totals 16 residues. Full variable domain (outside the CDR3, taken from reference TRBV28 and TRBJ2-7): DVKVTQSSRYLVKRTGEKVFLECVQDMDHENMFWYRQDPGLGLRLIYFSYDVKMKEKGDIPEGYSVSREKKERFSLILESASTNQTSMYLCASSSPTGGSSYEQYFGPGTRLTVT.

The chain recombines TRBV11-3 with TRBJ1-1, with TRBD1 identical over 7 bases. V lost 1 base and J lost 0; bases outside the gene matches: 5. The germline V gene has CDR1 SGHNT and CDR2 YENEEA. The CDR3 has 16 residues. The CDR3 region is CASSLGGQSMNTEAFF. The CDR3 DNA sequence: TGTGCCAGCAGCTTAGGGGGACAGAGCATGAACACTGAAGCTTTCTTT. Full variable domain (remainder filled in from reference TRBV11-3 and TRBJ1-1): EAGVVQSPRYKIIEKKQPVAFWCNPISGHNTLYWYLQNLGQGPELLIRYENEEAVDDSQLPKDRFSAERLKGVDSTLKIQPAELGDSAVYLCASSLGGQSMNTEAFFGQGTRLTVV.

The chain carries TRBV7-3 and TRBJ1-1; TRBD1 is a possible D gene (5 bases). The V gene's germline CDR1 is SGHTA and CDR2 FQGTGA. This CDR3 contains 15 residues. V was clipped by 1 base and J by 1 base, with 10 bases between them. CDR3 DNA: TGTGCCAGCAGCTTAAGTAGTGGGACGAACACTGAAGCTTTCTTT. Translation: CASSLSSGTNTEAFF.

The CDR3 sequence is CASSLASGTEQFF. In nucleotides, the CDR3 is TGTGCCAGCAGCTTAGCATCCGGGACTGAGCAGTTCTTC. The chain employs TRBV11-2 and TRBJ2-1; D tentatively fits TRBD1 or TRBD2 (5 bases each). Germline CDR1 is SGHAT and CDR2 is FQNNGV. The CDR3 consists of 13 residues. Trimming took off 1 base at V and 9 bases at J, with 10 bases between the two ends.

The V and J genes are TRBV27 and TRBJ1-5, with D maybe TRBD1 (6 bases). This CDR3 comprises 15 residues. V lost 3 bases and J lost 6, with 15 bases in between. CDR1 MNHEY and CDR2 SMNVEV come from the germline V gene (reference sequence). CDR3 in amino acids: CASSFTPAGAQPQHF. The CDR3 DNA reads TGTGCCAGCAGTTTCACCCCGGCGGGGGCTCAGCCCCAGCATTTT.

The genes are TRBV4-2 and TRBJ2-2; TRBD1 matches 8 bases. The CDR3 consists of 17 residues. In germline, CDR1 is LGHNA, CDR2 YNFKEQ. Trimming took 1 base from V and 7 from J; bases not matched to a gene: 11. This CDR3 is CASSQAGRGPPIGELFF. The CDR3 DNA reads TGTGCCAGCAGCCAAGCCGGCAGGGGGCCCCCCATCGGGGAGCTGTTTTTT.

This CDR3 is CASSQGASTLQETQYF. The CDR3 DNA reads TGCGCCAGCAGCCAAGGGGCCTCGACACTCCAAGAGACCCAGTACTTC. The rearrangement links TRBV4-3 to TRBJ2-5, with D unclear. The CDR3 consists of 16 residues. Germline lookup yields CDR1 LGHNA and CDR2 YSLEER. Deletions cut 1 base from V and 1 base from J, with 13 bases between.

The CDR3 spells CASVVGEGNYGYTF. The CDR3 coding sequence is TGTGCCAGCGTGGTAGGGGAGGGGAACTATGGCTACACCTTC. The chain has TRBV28 and TRBJ1-2; a weak D match, TRBD1 (5 bases). Trimming took off 8 bases at V and 2 bases at J, with 15 bases between the two ends. CDR1 is MDHEN, CDR2 SYDVKM, per germline. This CDR3 spans 14 amino acids.

The chain recombines TRBV2 with TRBJ2-2; D is perhaps TRBD1 (5 bases). CDR3 length: 15 residues. Trimming left V 3 bases short and J 4 bases short, with 12 bases between. Germline CDR1 SNHLY, CDR2 FYNNEI. For the CDR3, the DNA is TGTGCCAGCAGTGACGCAGGGCTGGGCACCGGGGAGCTGTTTTTT. Encoded protein: CASSDAGLGTGELFF.

A few counts support this clone. The chain is built from TRBV15 and TRBJ2-1, with TRBD2 identical over 7 bases. Germline CDR1 LNHNV, CDR2 YYDKDF (reference sequence). The CDR3 spans 14 residues. The ends lost 1 base at V and 6 bases at J; junction bases unmatched: 3. This chain's CDR3 is CATSRGPGGNEQFF. In DNA, the CDR3 is TGTGCCACCAGCAGAGGTCCGGGGGGCAATGAGCAGTTCTTC.

This chain connects TRBV19 to TRBJ1-1; 8 nucleotides match TRBD1. CDR3 length: 14 amino acids. J gave up 2 bases and V 4 bases, and 3 bases lay outside the gene matches. Germline V gene sequence: CDR1 LNHDA, CDR2 SQIVND (reference sequence). The CDR3 region is CASSTDRANTEAFF. DNA for the CDR3: TGTGCCAGTAGTACGGACAGGGCCAACACTGAAGCTTTCTTT.

V is TRBV28 and J is TRBJ2-5; D may be TRBD2 (5 bases). The V and J ends lost 4 bases and 7 bases respectively, with 13 bases between them. From germline, CDR1 is MDHEN and CDR2 SYDVKM. The CDR3 is 13 amino acids. The CDR3 sequence: CASSSMDSGTQYF. CDR3 bases: TGTGCCAGCAGTTCCATGGACTCGGGGACCCAGTACTTC.

The chain carries TRBV30 and TRBJ2-5, with 8 bases lining up with TRBD2. CDR1 is GTSNPN, CDR2 SVGIG, per germline (reference sequence). Losses at the gene ends were 6 bases for V and 4 bases for J; bases not matched to a gene: 10. The CDR3 runs 14 residues. CDR3 nucleotides: TGTGCCTGCTCGGCGGGGGGCTGGGGAGAGACCCAGTACTTC. Its protein product is CACSAGGWGETQYF. Filled out from reference TRBV30 and TRBJ2-5, the complete variable domain reads SQTIHQWPATLVQPVGSPLSLECTVEGTSNPNLYWYRQAAGRGLQLLFYSVGIGQISSEVPQNLSASRPQDRQFILSSKKLLLSDSGFYLCACSAGGWGETQYFGPGTRLLVL.

This chain links TRBV28 with TRBJ2-7; 9 bases align to TRBD1. The CDR3 has 14 residues. V trimming: 5 bases; J trimming: 5 bases; junction bases outside the gene matches: 7. Germline CDR1 reads MDHEN; CDR2 reads SYDVKM. CDR3 in DNA: TGTGCCAGCAGTCCACCGGACAGGGGAAACGAGCAGTACTTC. It specifies CASSPPDRGNEQYF.

The rearrangement joins TRBV11-3 to TRBJ1-1; D is unresolved. Germline V CDR1 and CDR2: SGHNT, YENEEA. The CDR3 contains 14 residues. V lost 7 bases and J lost 0, with 12 bases in between. The CDR3 sequence is CASTYDSMNTEAFF. CDR3 DNA: TGTGCCAGCACCTACGACTCAATGAACACTGAAGCTTTCTTT.

This rearrangement joins TRBV21-1 to TRBJ2-7; TRBD2, as called in the table, went unchecked against the DNA. TRBV21-1 is assigned pseudogene status. This CDR3 region has 15 residues. The CDR3 DNA sequence: TGTGCCAGCAGCAAATGTCGCGGGTTCTCCTACGAGCAGTACTTC. It encodes CASSKCRGFSYEQYF.

The chain recombines TRBV20-1 with TRBJ2-5; no firm D call. Per germline, CDR1 DFQATT and CDR2 SNEGSKA (reference sequence). V lost 1 base and J lost 5, with 2 bases in between. The CDR3 has 10 amino acids. For the CDR3, the DNA is TGCAGTGCTAGAGGGGAGACCCAGTACTTC. Encoded protein: CSARGETQYF.